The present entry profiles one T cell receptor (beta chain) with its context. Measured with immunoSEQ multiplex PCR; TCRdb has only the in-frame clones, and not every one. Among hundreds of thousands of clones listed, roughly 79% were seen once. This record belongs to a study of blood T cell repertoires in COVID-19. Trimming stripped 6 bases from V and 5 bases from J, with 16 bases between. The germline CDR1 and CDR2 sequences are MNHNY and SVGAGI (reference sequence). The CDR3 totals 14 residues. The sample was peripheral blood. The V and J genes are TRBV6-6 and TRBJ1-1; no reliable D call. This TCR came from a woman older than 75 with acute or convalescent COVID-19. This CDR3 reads CASSARAPGTEAFF. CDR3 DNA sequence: TGTGCCAGCAGCGCCCGAGCCCCGGGTACTGAAGCTTTCTTT.